The source of this T cell receptor (beta chain) is a study of CD8 T cells in Susac syndrome. Looking at the study overall: Intravenous immunoglobulin alone or corticosteroids were being given to patients with Susac syndrome at blood draw, unless they were therapy-naive. General study results and limits: Susac-specific public clones found in total CD8+ repertoires numbered 15 to 20, and those in CD8+ TEMRA repertoires numbered several.

Concerning this clonotype itself: Its antigen is currently unknown.

The CDR3 runs 13 residues. V was trimmed by 5 bases and J by 3 bases, leaving 10 bases between them. Germline-derived CDR1 and CDR2 are MNHEY and SMNVEV (reference sequence). cDNA came from roughly 0.5 to 1 ug RNA primed by random hexamers. The amplification used immunoSEQ multiplex PCR on TCR beta CDR3; it spanned 54 Vbeta and 13 Jbeta. One entry per CDR3 protein, called by TCRdb with MiXCR from the immunoSEQ multiplex PCR reads. The data contain more than 100,000 distinct CDR3 sequences, around 94% of them singletons. The sequencing input was CD8+ T cells from PBMCs. The rearrangement links TRBV27 to TRBJ2-5; no reliable D call. The receptor was isolated from a human donor with Susac syndrome. CDR3 sequence reads: CASSPWLEETQYF. CDR3 sequence (DNA): TGTGCCAGCAGTCCGTGGCTAGAAGAGACCCAGTACTTC.